The source of this T cell receptor beta chain is a study of shared T cell receptors in the human thymus. CDR1 is MGHRA and CDR2 is YSYEKL in the germline V gene. V lost 4 bases, J lost 0 bases, and 4 bases stayed unmatched. This CDR3 spans 15 amino acids. The data were produced by immunoSEQ multiplex PCR, yet TCRdb's version contains in-frame clones alone and is incomplete. The data hold hundreds of thousands of clones, with around 87% observed a single time. This sample was shared with a second study, whose subject was human thymus T cells.

The sequence was obtained from a boy younger than two with a congenital heart defect. The sequenced material came from thymocytes. The chain couples TRBV4-1 to TRBJ2-3; TRBD2 aligns across 7 bases. The CDR3 protein is CASSRSGTSTDTQYF. In DNA form, the CDR3 reads TGCGCCAGCAGCCGAAGCGGGACTAGCACAGATACGCAGTATTTT.